This paragraph reports one T cell receptor (beta chain). This sample's TCRbeta library carried unique molecular identifier barcodes. TCRdb reprocessed the PCR reads with MiXCR, giving one entry per CDR3 protein. The sample holds some 520,000 distinct CDR3 sequences, 30% to 35% seen once. This record comes from a study of T-cell reconstitution after alpha-beta-depleted transplantation in children. The CDR3 sequence is 18 residues long. Germline V gene lookup returns CDR1 MGHDK and CDR2 SYGVNS. The V and J ends lost 3 bases and 5 bases, in that order; junction bases with no gene match: 10. The J gene is TRBJ2-2, the V gene TRBV25-1, with 12 nucleotides matching TRBD2. The sequence was obtained from a human donor who donated a stem cell graft to a child with aplastic anemia. The sample in question was PBMCs from the stem cell graft donor, obtained from the stem cell graft. DNA for the CDR3: TGTGCCAGCAGTGAGTCAGCTAGCGGGAGGGCCGGGACCGGGGAGCTGTTTTTT. It translates to CASSESASGRAGTGELFF.